This T cell receptor beta chain emerged from a study of blood T cell repertoires in COVID-19. The wider study: PBMCs, B-cell-depleted T cells, or T cells provided the cDNA or gDNA that made up the material.

V lost 1 base, J lost 2 bases, and 8 bases stayed unmatched. Per germline, CDR1 SGHAT and CDR2 FQNNGV. The CDR3 spans 16 residues. Clones were read by immunoSEQ multiplex PCR, and TCRdb kept only the in-frame ones, dropping some. The data hold 60,000 to 70,000 clones, with 70% to 90% observed a single time. Sequencing was done on a sample of peripheral blood. The J gene is TRBJ2-7, the V gene TRBV11-2, with 7 nucleotides matching TRBD2. The clonotype was recovered from a man aged 40-49 years with COVID-19, enrolled during active disease. For the CDR3, the DNA is TGTGCCAGCAGCTTAGTTGGGGGGGGTGCTACCTACGAGCAGTACTTC. Its translation: CASSLVGGGATYEQYF.